The clone carrying this TCR beta chain was observed a handful of times. Busulfan-fludarabine conditioning, marrow transplant, and cyclophosphamide on days +3 and +4 were administered. These data belong to a study of T cells after posttransplantation cyclophosphamide. This CDR3 has 16 residues. Unmatched junction bases numbered 11, after V lost 0 bases and J lost 7 bases. Per germline, CDR1 MGHRA and CDR2 YSYEKL. TCRdb keeps only in-frame clones here, not all; method: immunoSEQ multiplex PCR. Of thousands of clones in the sample, around 84% were seen once. The sequenced sample was PBMCs, obtained after allogeneic stem cell transplant with posttransplant cyclophosphamide. This clonotype was obtained from a female patient in her fifties who received an allogeneic stem cell transplant from a related donor, was CMV-positive, and had no GVHD. Some T cells may originate from the graft donor. V gene TRBV4-1 combines with J gene TRBJ1-2, with 7 bases fitting TRBD1. Here the CDR3 reads CASSQDGDLQGLGYTF. Here the CDR3 DNA reads TGCGCCAGCAGCCAAGATGGGGATTTACAGGGGCTTGGCTACACCTTC.